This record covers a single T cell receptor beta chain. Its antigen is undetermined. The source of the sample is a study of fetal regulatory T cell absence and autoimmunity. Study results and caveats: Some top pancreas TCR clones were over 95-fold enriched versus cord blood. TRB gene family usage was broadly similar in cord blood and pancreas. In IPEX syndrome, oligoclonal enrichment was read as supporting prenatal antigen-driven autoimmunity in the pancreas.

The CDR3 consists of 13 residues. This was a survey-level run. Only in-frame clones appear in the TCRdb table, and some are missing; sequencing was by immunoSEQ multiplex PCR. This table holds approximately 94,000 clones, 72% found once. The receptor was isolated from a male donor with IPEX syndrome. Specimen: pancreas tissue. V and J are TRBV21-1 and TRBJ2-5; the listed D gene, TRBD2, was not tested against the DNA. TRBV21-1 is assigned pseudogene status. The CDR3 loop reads CASSKPGQETQYF. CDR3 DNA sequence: TGTGCCAGCAGCAAACCGGGACAAGAGACCCAGTACTTC.